Each of the 17 T cell receptor beta chains below was sequenced from the same sample in a study of blood T cell repertoires in COVID-19. Profiled with immunoSEQ multiplex PCR; TCRdb holds only in-frame clones, not every one. The sample has about 45,000 clones; about 90% are singletons. The sequencing input was peripheral blood. The receptor source for this set is a human donor in a cohort sampled during active COVID-19.

This clone was found once. This chain joins TRBV6-5 and TRBJ2-7, with D perhaps TRBD1 (5 bases). The CDR3 totals 14 residues. CDR1 and CDR2 (germline): MNHEY, SVGAGI. Trimming left V 5 bases short and J 0 bases short, with 11 bases between. The CDR3 loop reads CASSKTASSYEQYF. In DNA form, the CDR3 reads TGTGCCAGCAGTAAGACAGCGAGCTCCTACGAGCAGTACTTC.

The genes are TRBV19 and TRBJ1-6, with a possible D match to TRBD1 (6 bases). The CDR3 contains 16 residues. V lost 7 bases and J lost 2, with 15 bases in between. Germline V gives CDR1 LNHDA, CDR2 SQIVND (reference sequence). CDR3 loop: CASNGQGPAYNSPLHF. The CDR3 DNA reads TGTGCCAGTAATGGTCAGGGGCCGGCCTATAATTCACCCCTCCACTTT.

The chain is built from TRBV18 and TRBJ2-2; 13 bases fit TRBD2. The CDR3 totals 16 residues. The ends lost 2 bases at V and 6 bases at J; junction bases unmatched: 3. CDR1 is KGHSH and CDR2 is LQKENI in the germline V gene. The CDR3 coding sequence is TGTGCCAGCTCACCAAGGACTAGCGGGAGACCCGGGGAGCTGTTTTTT. This encodes CASSPRTSGRPGELFF.

V and J are TRBV5-6 and TRBJ2-7, with 7 positions matching TRBD1. CDR3 size: 14 residues. The V gene's germline CDR1 is SGHDT and CDR2 YYEEEE. V gave up 3 bases and J gave up 2 bases; unmatched junction bases: 5. In DNA, the CDR3 is TGTGCCAGCAGCTCTACAGGGGCCCCCTACGAGCAGTACTTC. This codes for CASSSTGAPYEQYF.

J is TRBJ2-4 and V is TRBV6-5; possibly TRBD1 for D (6 bases). Germline V gene data show CDR1 as MNHEY and CDR2 as SVGAGI. The CDR3 sequence is 14 residues long. The V end was cut by 5 bases, the J end by 2 bases, with 10 bases between. The chain's CDR3 is CASSKGETKNIQYF. CDR3 DNA sequence: TGTGCCAGCAGTAAGGGGGAGACCAAAAACATTCAGTACTTC.

This chain connects TRBV29-1 to TRBJ2-5; TRBD1 aligns across 7 bases. The germline V gene has CDR1 SQVTM and CDR2 ANQGSEA. The CDR3 has 13 residues. The V and J ends lost 4 bases and 5 bases, in that order; junction bases with no gene match: 7. The DNA for the CDR3 is TGCAGCGTTGGACAGGGTAAACGGGAGACCCAGTACTTC. It specifies CSVGQGKRETQYF.

V gene TRBV10-1 combines with J gene TRBJ1-1; 10 nucleotides align to TRBD1. Trimming cost V 5 bases and J 5 bases; bases outside gene matches: 8. The CDR3 sequence is 15 residues long. Germline CDR1 reads WNHNN; CDR2 reads SYGVQD (reference sequence). CDR3: CASSTSDRGGTEAFF. The CDR3 DNA reads as TGCGCCAGCAGTACCTCGGACAGGGGGGGGACTGAAGCTTTCTTT.

About this clone: One end of the junction does not line up with germline, which may come from a read error. The rearrangement joins TRBV7-7 to TRBJ2-2, with no clear D. Germline CDR1 reads SSHAT; CDR2 reads FNYEAQ (reference sequence). This CDR3 has 15 residues. The CDR3 DNA follows: TGTGCTAGCAGCCCCGGTACCATTAACACCGGGGAGCTGTTTTTT. Translating gives CASSPGTINTGELFF.

The chain recombines TRBV30 with TRBJ2-7; D possibly corresponds to TRBD2 (5 bases). Trimming removed 3 bases from V and 2 bases from J, with 17 bases in between. The germline gives CDR1 GTSNPN, CDR2 SVGIG (reference sequence). The length of the CDR3 is 15 residues. The CDR3 protein is CAWSAYRGQAYEQYF. In DNA, the CDR3 is TGTGCCTGGAGCGCGTATCGCGGGCAAGCCTACGAGCAGTACTTC.

The chain links TRBV7-8 to TRBJ1-2, with 7 bases aligning to TRBD1. The CDR3 loop spans 14 amino acids. Trimming removed 4 bases from V and 8 bases from J; junction bases left unmatched: 10. The germline gives CDR1 SGHVS, CDR2 FQNEAQ. The CDR3 loop is CASSSYITGVGYTF. In nucleotides, the CDR3 is TGTGCCAGCAGCTCCTACATAACAGGGGTCGGCTACACCTTC.

The CDR3 is CASFREINEQFF. The CDR3 DNA follows: TGTGCCAGCTTTAGAGAAATCAATGAGCAGTTCTTC. This chain links TRBV6-6 with TRBJ2-1; D not resolved. Germline CDR1 MNHNY, CDR2 SVGAGI (reference sequence). Trimming stripped 8 bases from V and 6 bases from J, with 11 bases between. The CDR3 runs 12 residues.

CDR3 nucleotides: TGCGCCAGCAGCTTGGTCGCCAGGGCGACCACAGATACGCAGTATTTT. Residues: CASSLVARATTDTQYF. The genes are TRBV5-1 and TRBJ2-3; TRBD1 might be the D (5 bases). The germline V gene has CDR1 SGHRS and CDR2 YFSETQ. The CDR3 sequence is 16 residues long. The V end lost 0 bases, the J end lost 2 bases, and 13 bases lay between the germline ends.

V is TRBV2 and J is TRBJ2-7; 13 nucleotides match TRBD2. V shed 6 bases, J shed 4 bases, and the junction held 3 bases outside the gene matches. Germline values: CDR1 SNHLY, CDR2 FYNNEI. The CDR3 is 14 residues long. The CDR3 sequence is CASRGTSGIYEQYF. CDR3 sequence (DNA): TGTGCCAGCAGAGGGACTAGCGGGATTTACGAGCAGTACTTC.

The CDR3 DNA reads TGCAGCGTTGAGGCCCAGGGGGCGCCCAGGGACGCCGAGCAGTACTTC. Translation: CSVEAQGAPRDAEQYF. The V gene is TRBV29-1, the J gene TRBJ2-7; 8 bases are shared with TRBD1. The trim removed 3 bases at V and 6 bases at J, leaving 16 bases unmatched. This CDR3 region has 16 residues. The germline V gene encodes CDR1 SQVTM and CDR2 ANQGSEA.

The chain carries TRBV27 and TRBJ1-1; D gene unclear. Germline assignment: CDR1 MNHEY and CDR2 SMNVEV (reference sequence). V was trimmed by 1 base and J by 1 base, leaving 7 bases between them. CDR3 size: 14 residues. CDR3 residues: CASSLYPGNTEAFF. The CDR3, as DNA: TGTGCCAGCAGTTTATACCCGGGGAACACTGAAGCTTTCTTT.

This clone has more than one count but fewer than ten. The chain is built from TRBV9 and TRBJ2-7, with D perhaps TRBD2 (5 bases). The CDR3 length is 15 residues. V was shortened by 0 bases and J by 6 bases, with 16 bases between the two germline ends. Germline V CDR1 and CDR2: SGDLS, YYNGEE. CDR3 protein: CASSVASTALGEQYF. CDR3 nucleotides: TGTGCCAGCAGCGTAGCTAGCACCGCGTTGGGCGAGCAGTACTTC.

This clone was seen a single time. CDR3 in amino acids: CASSRDRTYNEQFF. CDR3 DNA: TGTGCCAGCAGCCGGGACAGAACTTACAATGAGCAGTTCTTC. V and J are TRBV6-5 and TRBJ2-1; 7 nucleotides align to TRBD1. Germline trimming cut 6 bases from V and 4 bases from J; bases unmatched to any gene: 6. Germline lookup yields CDR1 MNHEY and CDR2 SVGAGI. CDR3 size: 14 residues.